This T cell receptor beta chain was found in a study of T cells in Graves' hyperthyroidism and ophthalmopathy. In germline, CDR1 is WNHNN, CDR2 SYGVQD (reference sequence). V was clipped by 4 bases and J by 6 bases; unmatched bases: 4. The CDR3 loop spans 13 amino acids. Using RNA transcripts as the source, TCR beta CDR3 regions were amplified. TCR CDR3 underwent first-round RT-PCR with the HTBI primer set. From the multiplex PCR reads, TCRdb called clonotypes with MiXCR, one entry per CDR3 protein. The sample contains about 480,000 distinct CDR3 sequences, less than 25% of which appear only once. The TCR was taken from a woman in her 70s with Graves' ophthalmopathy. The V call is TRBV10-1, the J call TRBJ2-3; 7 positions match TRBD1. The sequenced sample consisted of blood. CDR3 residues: CASSGPRGDTQYF. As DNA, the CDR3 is TGCGCCAGCAGTGGACCCAGGGGGGATACGCAGTATTTT.